Following are 32 T cell receptor beta chains from one sample sequenced in a study of OX40 agonist ivuxolimab in advanced cancers. The data were produced by immunoSEQ multiplex PCR, yet TCRdb's version contains in-frame clones alone and is incomplete. The sample lists around 11,000 clones, about 80% occurring once. This material consisted of CD4+ or CD8+ T cells sorted from blood, taken in a trial of the OX40 agonist ivuxolimab. These receptors originate from an adult with an advanced solid tumor such as melanoma, head and neck, liver or kidney cancer.

As DNA, the CDR3 is TGTGCCAGCAGCTTGATGCAGGGCAATCAGCCCCAGCATTTT. Amino acids: CASSLMQGNQPQHF. The chain recombines TRBV5-5 with TRBJ1-5; D is uncertain. This CDR3 is built from 14 residues. Germline lookup yields CDR1 SGHKS and CDR2 YYEKEE (reference sequence). Trimming shortened V by 1 base and J by 2 bases, and 7 bases separated the two germline ends.

The CDR3: CAWSVFPGQLETQYF. The CDR3 region has the DNA TGTGCCTGGAGTGTATTCCCAGGGCAGCTGGAGACCCAGTACTTC. V gene TRBV30 combines with J gene TRBJ2-5; the D gene is possibly TRBD1 (5 bases). Trimming took 0 bases from V and 5 from J, leaving 16 bases between them. This CDR3 region has 15 residues. CDR1 and CDR2 (germline): GTSNPN, SVGIG (reference sequence).

The V gene is TRBV4-2, the J gene TRBJ2-3, with 8 bases identical to TRBD2. The CDR3 has 17 residues. V shed 0 bases and J 2 bases; nucleotides not matched to a gene: 7. Germline V gene data show CDR1 as LGHNA and CDR2 as YNFKEQ. CDR3 in amino acids: CASSQDRSGGPTDTQYF. The CDR3 DNA reads TGTGCCAGCAGCCAAGACAGGAGCGGGGGTCCCACAGATACGCAGTATTTT.

The chain links TRBV6-4 to TRBJ2-2; D assignment may be TRBD1 or TRBD2 (5 bases each). Trimming took off 4 bases at V and 6 bases at J, with 15 bases between the two ends. This CDR3 has 15 amino acids. Germline lookup yields CDR1 MRHNA and CDR2 SNTAGT. In DNA form, the CDR3 reads TGTGCCAGCAGTGCCGGACGGGGCCCCCCCGGGGAGCTGTTTTTT. Protein product: CASSAGRGPPGELFF.

J is TRBJ2-5 and V is TRBV4-1; TRBD1 matches at 8 bases. V dropped 4 bases and J dropped 5; count of bases not matched to a gene: 6. The germline V gene has CDR1 MGHRA and CDR2 YSYEKL. The CDR3 consists of 14 residues. CDR3 residues: CASSPHRGYETQYF. The CDR3 DNA follows: TGCGCCAGCAGCCCTCACAGGGGGTACGAGACCCAGTACTTC.

This clone came up once. This rearrangement joins TRBV6-1 to TRBJ2-7; 10 bases line up with TRBD2. This CDR3 contains 15 residues. The junction had 3 bases not matched to a gene; V was cut back by 2 bases and J by 2 bases. Germline V lookup: CDR1 MNHNS, CDR2 SASEGT. This chain's CDR3 is CASSENLAGAYEQYF. The CDR3 DNA reads as TGTGCCAGCAGTGAAAACCTAGCGGGAGCCTACGAGCAGTACTTC.

V is TRBV4-2 and J is TRBJ2-7, with a tentative D call TRBD2 (5 bases). V was trimmed by 7 bases and J by 0 bases, leaving 13 bases between them. The CDR3 consists of 14 residues. Germline V lookup: CDR1 LGHNA, CDR2 YNFKEQ. The CDR3 is CASTEEAFSYEQYF. CDR3 sequence (DNA): TGTGCCAGCACCGAGGAGGCCTTCTCCTACGAGCAGTACTTC.

This clone has a single count. V usage is TRBV6-1 and J usage is TRBJ2-7; D might be TRBD2 (5 bases). The V and J ends lost 4 bases and 6 bases respectively, with 16 bases between them. CDR3 length equals 14 residues. Germline V CDR1 and CDR2: MNHNS, SASEGT. The CDR3 loop reads CASSAEGSSLEQYF. The CDR3 DNA follows: TGTGCCAGCAGTGCCGAGGGTTCCTCGCTCGAGCAGTACTTC.

This clone has only a few counts. The chain combines TRBV5-4 with TRBJ2-7; D remains ambiguous. Trimming took 0 bases from V and 4 from J, leaving 5 bases between them. Germline V lookup: CDR1 SGHNT, CDR2 YYREEE (reference sequence). The CDR3 contains 12 residues. The CDR3: CASSLGVYEQYF. In DNA, the CDR3 is TGTGCCAGCAGCTTGGGGGTTTACGAGCAGTACTTC. The full variable domain, in which reference TRBV5-4 and TRBJ2-7 provide the parts outside the CDR3, is ETGVTQSPTHLIKTRGQQVTLRCSSQSGHNTVSWYQQALGQGPQFIFQYYREEENGRGNFPPRFSGLQFPNYSSELNVNALELDDSALYLCASSLGVYEQYFGPGTRLTVT.

The CDR3 DNA is TGTGCCAGCGCCGAGGGGGGGGCTAATGGCTACACCTTC. Translated: CASAEGGANGYTF. The rearrangement uses TRBV9 and TRBJ1-2; a possible D gene is TRBD1 (6 bases). With 7 bases removed from V and 6 bases from J, the gap between germline ends came to 16 bases. The CDR3 extends over 13 amino acids. The germline V gene has CDR1 SGDLS and CDR2 YYNGEE.

The chain has TRBV19 and TRBJ1-5; D is unresolved. Looked up from germline, CDR1 is LNHDA and CDR2 is SQIVND (reference sequence). The length of the CDR3 is 14 residues. V was cut by 3 bases and J by 0 bases, with 6 bases left in between. CDR3 in amino acids: CASSMWDSNQPQHF. In DNA, the CDR3 is TGTGCCAGTAGTATGTGGGATAGCAATCAGCCCCAGCATTTT. Looking up the rest from reference TRBV19 and TRBJ1-5 gives the full variable domain: DGGITQSPKYLFRKEGQNVTLSCEQNLNHDAMYWYRQDPGQGLRLIYYSQIVNDFQKGDIAEGYSVSREKKESFPLTVTSAQKNPTAFYLCASSMWDSNQPQHFGDGTRLSIL.

This chain links TRBV11-1 with TRBJ2-7; a weak D match, TRBD1 (6 bases). The length of the CDR3 is 13 residues. Trimming cost V 5 bases and J 6 bases, with 14 bases left between them. The germline CDR1 and CDR2 sequences are SGHAT and FQDESV (reference sequence). The DNA for the CDR3 is TGTGCCAGCAGCCCCCCAGGGGCGCCCGAGCAGTACTTC. Translating gives CASSPPGAPEQYF.

The chain recombines TRBV7-9 with TRBJ1-2; weak D call: TRBD1 (5 bases). This CDR3 has 13 amino acids. Germline CDR1 reads SEHNR; CDR2 reads FQNEAQ (reference sequence). Trimming cost V 4 bases and J 4 bases, with 10 bases left between them. This CDR3 is CASSSLGRYGYTF. In nucleotides, the CDR3 is TGTGCCAGCAGCTCTTTGGGACGCTATGGCTACACCTTC.

This clone occurred a few times. The chain has TRBV5-1 and TRBJ1-2; D remains unclear. Germline CDR1 and CDR2: SGHRS and YFSETQ. CDR3 length equals 14 residues. V lost 2 bases and J lost 3, with 11 bases in between. CDR3 nucleotides: TGCGCCAGCAGCTTATCCTCTGGCGACTATGGCTACACCTTC. This encodes CASSLSSGDYGYTF.

The genes are TRBV7-6 and TRBJ2-3, with 10 bases that match TRBD2. Germline CDR1 reads SGHVS; CDR2 reads FNYEAQ. Trimming at V came to 5 bases and at J to 2 bases, leaving 7 bases not matched to a gene. The CDR3 contains 16 residues. The CDR3 DNA reads as TGTGCCAGCAGCCTCCGGACTAGCGGCCCCACAGATACGCAGTATTTT. It yields the protein CASSLRTSGPTDTQYF.

CDR3 DNA: TGCAGCGTTGGGGACCGGTCCTATGGCTACACCTTC. This encodes CSVGDRSYGYTF. The J gene is TRBJ1-2, the V gene TRBV29-1; maybe TRBD1 (5 bases). The CDR3 has 12 residues. Trimming removed 4 bases from V and 4 bases from J, with 10 bases in between. From germline, CDR1 is SQVTM and CDR2 ANQGSEA.

The chain recombines TRBV7-6 with TRBJ1-3, with D perhaps matching TRBD1 (6 bases). The CDR3 has 16 residues. Trimming took off 5 bases at V and 4 bases at J, with 18 bases between the two ends. The germline CDR1 and CDR2 sequences are SGHVS and FNYEAQ. This CDR3 reads CASSSLTQDSGNTIYF. The CDR3 bases are TGTGCCAGCAGCAGCTTAACTCAGGACAGCGGAAACACCATATATTTT.

The chain combines TRBV27 with TRBJ1-2; no firm D call. Germline CDR1 is MNHEY and CDR2 is SMNVEV (reference sequence). Trimming pared 5 bases from V and 0 bases from J, leaving 16 bases between. The CDR3 has 16 residues. CDR3 sequence reads: CASSPLEREANYGYTF. DNA for the CDR3: TGTGCCAGCAGTCCCCTCGAGAGGGAAGCTAACTATGGCTACACCTTC.

The V call is TRBV11-1, the J call TRBJ1-1; TRBD1 matches at 10 bases. CDR3 size: 15 residues. With 4 bases clipped from V and 0 bases from J, the junction kept 2 bases outside the gene matches. Germline CDR1 SGHAT, CDR2 FQDESV (reference sequence). CDR3 in DNA: TGTGCCAGCAGCTGGGGACAGGGGCTGAACACTGAAGCTTTCTTT. Protein sequence: CASSWGQGLNTEAFF.

The chain recombines TRBV6-5 with TRBJ2-7, with 11 bases identical to TRBD1. CDR3 length equals 16 residues. CDR1 and CDR2 from the germline V gene are MNHEY and SVGAGI. V was clipped by 3 bases and J by 4 bases; unmatched bases: 8. CDR3 coding DNA: TGTGCCAGCAGTTATTCCGAGGGGACAGGGGGTTACGAGCAGTACTTC. Translated: CASSYSEGTGGYEQYF.

This CDR3 is CASSLVGTSGPEQFF. The DNA for the CDR3 is TGTGCCAGCAGCTTGGTAGGGACTAGCGGGCCCGAGCAGTTCTTC. V gene TRBV5-6 combines with J gene TRBJ2-1, with 12 bases that match TRBD2. The CDR3 spans 15 residues. Trimming took 0 bases from V and 10 from J; bases not matched to a gene: 5. Germline V gene sequence: CDR1 SGHDT, CDR2 YYEEEE.

By share, this clone ranks as medium-sized. This chain uses TRBV6-5 with TRBJ1-2; D might be TRBD1 (6 bases). CDR3 size: 13 residues. Trimming cost V 2 bases and J 5 bases, with 9 bases left between them. Germline V gene sequence: CDR1 MNHEY, CDR2 SVGAGI. CDR3 DNA sequence: TGTGCCAGCAGTTACAACAGGGTGTATGGCTACACCTTC. Amino acids: CASSYNRVYGYTF.

The table lists this clone with a few counts. The chain uses TRBV11-3 and TRBJ1-2; D gene unclear. The CDR3 is 14 residues long. The germline CDR1 and CDR2 sequences are SGHNT and YENEEA. V was cut by 1 base and J by 2 bases, with 8 bases left in between. The CDR3 is CASSLGWRNYGYTF. DNA for the CDR3: TGTGCCAGCAGCTTAGGGTGGCGGAACTATGGCTACACCTTC. The full variable domain, completed using reference TRBV11-3 and TRBJ1-2, is EAGVVQSPRYKIIEKKQPVAFWCNPISGHNTLYWYLQNLGQGPELLIRYENEEAVDDSQLPKDRFSAERLKGVDSTLKIQPAELGDSAVYLCASSLGWRNYGYTFGSGTRLTVV.

The chain carries TRBV27 and TRBJ2-6; D is uncertain. Germline V CDR1 and CDR2: MNHEY, SMNVEV (reference sequence). This CDR3 has 17 residues. V was pared by 1 base and J by 0 bases, with 10 bases between. The CDR3 sequence is CASSLLYRDSGANVLTF. CDR3 DNA sequence: TGTGCCAGCAGTTTATTGTACAGAGACTCTGGGGCCAACGTCCTGACTTTC.

This chain links TRBV5-6 with TRBJ1-3, with 7 bases lining up with TRBD1. This CDR3 comprises 15 residues. Germline V gene lookup returns CDR1 SGHDT and CDR2 YYEEEE. V lost 2 bases and J lost 4; bases outside the gene matches: 6. In DNA, the CDR3 is TGTGCCAGCAGCTTCCGACAGGGTGGAGGAAACACCATATATTTT. It codes for CASSFRQGGGNTIYF.

This chain links TRBV5-1 with TRBJ2-1; 9 bases map to TRBD1. The CDR3 totals 16 residues. Germline V gene sequence: CDR1 SGHRS, CDR2 YFSETQ. Germline trimming cut 1 base from V and 4 bases from J; bases unmatched to any gene: 6. For the CDR3, the DNA is TGCGCCAGCAGCTTGAGGGGGGACAGGGTATACAATGAGCAGTTCTTC. Translated: CASSLRGDRVYNEQFF. The whole variable domain, filled in from reference TRBV5-1 and TRBJ2-1, reads KAGVTQTPRYLIKTRGQQVTLSCSPISGHRSVSWYQQTPGQGLQFLFEYFSETQRNKGNFPGRFSGRQFSNSRSEMNVSTLELGDSALYLCASSLRGDRVYNEQFFGPGTRLTVL.

V is TRBV19 and J is TRBJ2-7, with D possibly being TRBD2 (5 bases). Germline CDR1 is LNHDA and CDR2 is SQIVND (reference sequence). Between the trimmed V and J ends, which lost 3 bases and 2 bases, there was a span of 11 bases. The CDR3 contains 14 residues. CDR3: CASSIPGSAYEQYF. The CDR3 region has the DNA TGTGCCAGTAGTATTCCGGGATCAGCCTACGAGCAGTACTTC.

The CDR3 DNA follows: TGTGCCAGCAGCTGGGACTATGGCTACACCTTC. Encoded protein: CASSWDYGYTF. This chain connects TRBV7-6 to TRBJ1-2; D remains unclear. Germline CDR1 SGHVS, CDR2 FNYEAQ. The V end lost 4 bases, the J end lost 3 bases, and 3 bases lay between the germline ends. This CDR3 has 11 residues.

The chain has TRBV6-5 and TRBJ1-1, with 7 bases matching TRBD1. CDR3 size: 13 residues. The V gene end was trimmed by 9 bases and the J gene end by 4 bases; junction bases not matched to a gene: 8. CDR1 is MNHEY, CDR2 SVGAGI, per germline. The CDR3 DNA reads TGTGCCAGTAGGACAGGACGCGTCACTGAAGCTTTCTTT. This encodes CASRTGRVTEAFF.

By its share, this clone is medium-sized. The chain carries TRBV27 and TRBJ1-1, with a tentative D call TRBD1 (5 bases). Per the germline V gene, CDR1 is MNHEY and CDR2 is SMNVEV (reference sequence). Trimming stripped 4 bases from V and 7 bases from J, with 13 bases between. This CDR3 has 13 residues. The CDR3 nucleotides read TGTGCCAGCAGTTGGAAGGGGACGGTTGAAGCTTTCTTT. It encodes CASSWKGTVEAFF.

The chain couples TRBV9 to TRBJ2-1; 8 bases match TRBD2. With 5 bases clipped from V and 9 bases from J, the junction kept 7 bases outside the gene matches. CDR3 length equals 13 residues. The germline V gene encodes CDR1 SGDLS and CDR2 YYNGEE. The CDR3 DNA reads as TGTGCCAGCAGTGACCCGAGCGGGGGTGAGCAGTTCTTC. This translates into CASSDPSGGEQFF. The whole variable domain, filled in from reference TRBV9 and TRBJ2-1, reads DSGVTQTPKHLITATGQRVTLRCSPRSGDLSVYWYQQSLDQGLQFLIQYYNGEERAKGNILERFSAQQFPDLHSELNLSSLELGDSALYFCASSDPSGGEQFFGPGTRLTVL.

The table lists this clone with a few counts. This chain joins TRBV5-5 and TRBJ2-1; a possible D gene is TRBD2 (5 bases). From germline, CDR1 is SGHKS and CDR2 YYEKEE (reference sequence). The CDR3 contains 15 residues. The ends were cut back, 0 bases at V and 5 bases at J, with 12 bases in the middle. The CDR3 DNA reads TGTGCCAGCAGCTTGGATCACGTCGGGGACAATGAGCAGTTCTTC. It codes for CASSLDHVGDNEQFF.